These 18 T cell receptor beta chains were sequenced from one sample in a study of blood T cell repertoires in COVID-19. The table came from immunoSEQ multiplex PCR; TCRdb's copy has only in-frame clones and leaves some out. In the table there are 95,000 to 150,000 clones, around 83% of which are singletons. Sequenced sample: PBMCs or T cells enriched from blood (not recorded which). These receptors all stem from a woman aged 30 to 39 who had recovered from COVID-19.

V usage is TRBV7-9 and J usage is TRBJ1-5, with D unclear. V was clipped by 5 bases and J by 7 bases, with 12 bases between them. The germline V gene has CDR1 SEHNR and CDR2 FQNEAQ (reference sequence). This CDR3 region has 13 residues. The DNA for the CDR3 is TGTGCCAGCAGCGAGAAGACCGGGCAGCCCCAGCATTTT. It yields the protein CASSEKTGQPQHF.

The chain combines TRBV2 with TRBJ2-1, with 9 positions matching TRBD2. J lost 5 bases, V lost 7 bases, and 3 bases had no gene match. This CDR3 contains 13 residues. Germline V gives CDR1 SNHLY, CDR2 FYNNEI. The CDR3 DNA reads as TGTGCCAGCAAGCGGACTAGCGACAATGAGCAGTTCTTC. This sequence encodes CASKRTSDNEQFF.

The CDR3: CASSSGPEGEQYF. Written as DNA, the CDR3 is TGTGCCAGCAGTTCCGGACCAGAGGGCGAGCAGTACTTC. The chain uses TRBV28 and TRBJ2-7, with D possibly being TRBD2 (5 bases). CDR1 MDHEN and CDR2 SYDVKM come from the germline V gene. Trimming took off 4 bases at V and 6 bases at J, with 13 bases between the two ends. CDR3 length: 13 amino acids. Full variable domain (missing parts from reference TRBV28 and TRBJ2-7): DVKVTQSSRYLVKRTGEKVFLECVQDMDHENMFWYRQDPGLGLRLIYFSYDVKMKEKGDIPEGYSVSREKKERFSLILESASTNQTSMYLCASSSGPEGEQYFGPGTRLTVT.

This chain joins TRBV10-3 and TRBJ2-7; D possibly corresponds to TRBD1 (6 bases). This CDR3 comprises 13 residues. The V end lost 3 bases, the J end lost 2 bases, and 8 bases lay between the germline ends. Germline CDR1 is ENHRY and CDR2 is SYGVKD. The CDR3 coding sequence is TGTGCCATCAGTGAACAGGGCGCCTACGAGCAGTACTTC. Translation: CAISEQGAYEQYF.

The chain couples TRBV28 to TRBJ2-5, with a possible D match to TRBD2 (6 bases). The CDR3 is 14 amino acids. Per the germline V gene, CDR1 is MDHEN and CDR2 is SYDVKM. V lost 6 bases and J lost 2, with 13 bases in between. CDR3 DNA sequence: TGTGCCAGCAGGCCCGGGAGTCGGCAAGAGACCCAGTACTTC. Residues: CASRPGSRQETQYF.

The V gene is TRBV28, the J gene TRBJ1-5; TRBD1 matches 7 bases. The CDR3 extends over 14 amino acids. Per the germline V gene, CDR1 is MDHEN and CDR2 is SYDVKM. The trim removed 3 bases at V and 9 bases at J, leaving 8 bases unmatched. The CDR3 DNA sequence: TGTGCCAGCAGTTTCGGTCAGGGGGTAAGGCCCCAGCATTTT. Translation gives CASSFGQGVRPQHF.

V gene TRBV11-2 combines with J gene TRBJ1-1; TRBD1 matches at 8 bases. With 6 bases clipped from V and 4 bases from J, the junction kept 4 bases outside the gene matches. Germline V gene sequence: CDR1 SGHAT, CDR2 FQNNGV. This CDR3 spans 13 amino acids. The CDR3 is CASRMDRATEAFF. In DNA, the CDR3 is TGTGCCAGCAGAATGGACAGGGCCACTGAAGCTTTCTTT. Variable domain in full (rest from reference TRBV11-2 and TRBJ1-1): EAGVAQSPRYKIIEKRQSVAFWCNPISGHATLYWYQQILGQGPKLLIQFQNNGVVDDSQLPKDRFSAERLKGVDSTLKIQPAKLEDSAVYLCASRMDRATEAFFGQGTRLTVV.

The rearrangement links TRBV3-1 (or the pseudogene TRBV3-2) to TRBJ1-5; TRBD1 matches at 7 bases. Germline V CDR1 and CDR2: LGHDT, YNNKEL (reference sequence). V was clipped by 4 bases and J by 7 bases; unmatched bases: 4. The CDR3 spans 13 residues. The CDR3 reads CASSRDRDQPQHF. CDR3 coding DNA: TGTGCCAGCAGCCGTGACAGGGACCAGCCCCAGCATTTT.

The CDR3: CASSPGFGREYF. CDR3 bases: TGTGCCAGCTCACCAGGCTTTGGGAGGGAGTACTTC. This chain joins TRBV27 and TRBJ2-7; 7 nucleotides align to TRBD2. Germline CDR1 and CDR2: MNHEY and SMNVEV (reference sequence). V was clipped by 8 bases and J by 11 bases; unmatched bases: 12. The CDR3 covers 12 residues.

The CDR3 reads CAWSGGRDAKNIQYF. The CDR3 coding sequence is TGTGCCTGGAGTGGGGGGAGGGACGCCAAAAACATTCAGTACTTC. J is TRBJ2-4 and V is TRBV30; 7 bases agree with TRBD2. The CDR3 extends over 15 amino acids. In germline, CDR1 is GTSNPN, CDR2 SVGIG (reference sequence). J lost 1 base, V lost 1 base, and 4 bases had no gene match.

The CDR3 region is CASSQVIDTQYF. The CDR3 coding sequence is TGCGCCAGCAGCCAAGTTATAGATACGCAGTATTTT. This chain uses TRBV4-1 with TRBJ2-3; D uncertain. Germline loops: CDR1 MGHRA, CDR2 YSYEKL. V lost 1 base to trimming and J lost 5 bases, with 4 bases between them. This CDR3 region has 12 residues.

CDR3 loop: CASSPWGGAGSPLHF. The CDR3 nucleotides are TGTGCCAGCAGTCCGTGGGGCGGGGCTGGATCACCCCTCCACTTT. This chain joins TRBV28 and TRBJ1-6; D perhaps matches TRBD1 (5 bases). CDR3 length: 15 amino acids. Germline values: CDR1 MDHEN, CDR2 SYDVKM. With 5 bases removed from V and 10 bases from J, the gap between germline ends came to 18 bases. Filled out from reference TRBV28 and TRBJ1-6, the complete variable domain reads DVKVTQSSRYLVKRTGEKVFLECVQDMDHENMFWYRQDPGLGLRLIYFSYDVKMKEKGDIPEGYSVSREKKERFSLILESASTNQTSMYLCASSPWGGAGSPLHFGNGTRLTVT.

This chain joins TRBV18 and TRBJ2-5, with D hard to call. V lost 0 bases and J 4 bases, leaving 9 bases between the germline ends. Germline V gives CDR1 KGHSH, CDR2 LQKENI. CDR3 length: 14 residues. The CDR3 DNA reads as TGTGCCAGCTCACCACCGGGCAGGCCAGAGACCCAGTACTTC. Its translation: CASSPPGRPETQYF.

CDR3 region: CASSQAVEQYF. Written as DNA, the CDR3 is TGTGCCAGCAGCCAAGCTGTCGAGCAGTACTTC. V and J are TRBV3-1 (or the pseudogene TRBV3-2) and TRBJ2-7; D remains ambiguous. Germline V gene sequence: CDR1 LGHDT, CDR2 YNNKEL (reference sequence). The CDR3 spans 11 residues. V gave up 1 base and J gave up 6 bases, with 4 bases separating them.

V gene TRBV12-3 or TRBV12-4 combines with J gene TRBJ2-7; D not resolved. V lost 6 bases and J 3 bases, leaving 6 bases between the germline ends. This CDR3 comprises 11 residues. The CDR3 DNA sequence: TGTGCCAGCAGCGAGGACTACGAGCAGTACTTC. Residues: CASSEDYEQYF.

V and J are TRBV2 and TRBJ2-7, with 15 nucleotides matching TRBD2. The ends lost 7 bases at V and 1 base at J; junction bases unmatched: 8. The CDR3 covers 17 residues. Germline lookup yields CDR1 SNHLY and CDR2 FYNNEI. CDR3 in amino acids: CASTLPGLAGGSYEQYF. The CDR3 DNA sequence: TGTGCCAGCACCCTCCCGGGACTAGCGGGAGGATCCTACGAGCAGTACTTC.

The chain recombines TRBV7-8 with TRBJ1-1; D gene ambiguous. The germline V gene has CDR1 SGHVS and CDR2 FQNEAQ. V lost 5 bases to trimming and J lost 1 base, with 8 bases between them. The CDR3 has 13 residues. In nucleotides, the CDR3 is TGTGCCAGCAGCCGATCCCAGAACACTGAAGCTTTCTTT. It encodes CASSRSQNTEAFF.

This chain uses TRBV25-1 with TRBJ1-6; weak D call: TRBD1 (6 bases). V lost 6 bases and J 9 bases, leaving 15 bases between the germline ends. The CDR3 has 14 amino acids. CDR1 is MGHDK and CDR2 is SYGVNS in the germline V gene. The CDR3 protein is CASSHYREGSPLHF. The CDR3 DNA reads TGTGCCAGCAGCCATTACAGGGAAGGTTCACCCCTCCACTTT.